This T cell receptor (beta chain) originates from a study of blood T cell repertoires in COVID-19. Study-wide background: Researchers got acute and convalescent COVID-19 samples from the United States, Italy and Spain. The analysed material was cDNA or gDNA that came from T cells, B-cell-depleted T cells, or PBMCs.

Participants spanned ages about 18 to 90 years and resided in about two dozen US areas. The assay was immunoSEQ multiplex PCR, and TCRdb's table has in-frame clones only and misses some. The top ten clones hold 8% of a sample with about 150,000 clones, less than 90% of them seen once. Germline V gene lookup returns CDR1 KGHSH and CDR2 LQKENI. V was pared by 5 bases and J by 0 bases, with 3 bases of the junction left unmatched. The CDR3 spans 14 residues. The specimen was PBMCs or T cells enriched from blood (not recorded which). The source of this sequence is a woman aged 45-65 years who had recovered from COVID-19. This chain joins TRBV18 and TRBJ1-1; the match to TRBD1 covers 7 bases. The DNA for the CDR3 is TGTGCCAGCTCAACAGGGGCGTTGAACACTGAAGCTTTCTTT. It encodes CASSTGALNTEAFF.